One sample yielded the 7 T cell receptor beta chains listed below, sequenced in a study of T cell changes during pregnancy in multiple sclerosis. Sequencing used immunoSEQ multiplex PCR; TCRdb keeps in-frame clones, though not all of them. The data hold 45,000 to 60,000 clones, with around 93% observed a single time. This material consisted of peripheral blood, taken in the second trimester of pregnancy. These receptors were obtained from a female donor with multiple sclerosis, enrolled in a pregnancy study.

V usage is TRBV6-5 and J usage is TRBJ2-1; 9 positions agree with TRBD2. V dropped 7 bases and J dropped 8; count of bases not matched to a gene: 6. This CDR3 comprises 13 residues. CDR1 and CDR2 (germline): MNHEY, SVGAGI. The CDR3 bases are TGTGCCAGCAAAGGTAGCGGGAGCGATGAGCAGTTCTTC. Protein product: CASKGSGSDEQFF.

The V gene is TRBV28, the J gene TRBJ2-5; 12 bases agree with TRBD1. Germline values: CDR1 MDHEN, CDR2 SYDVKM. V was clipped by 3 bases and J by 5 bases; unmatched bases: 7. The CDR3 spans 16 residues. The CDR3 region has the DNA TGTGCCAGCAGTTTGCGCCTGGGACAGGGGGCTGAGACCCAGTACTTC. As protein: CASSLRLGQGAETQYF. Variable domain in full (rest from reference TRBV28 and TRBJ2-5): DVKVTQSSRYLVKRTGEKVFLECVQDMDHENMFWYRQDPGLGLRLIYFSYDVKMKEKGDIPEGYSVSREKKERFSLILESASTNQTSMYLCASSLRLGQGAETQYFGPGTRLLVL.

This chain links TRBV15 with TRBJ1-1; 7 bases are a match to TRBD1. The CDR3 totals 14 residues. V trimming: 3 bases; J trimming: 4 bases; junction bases outside the gene matches: 5. Germline CDR1 LNHNV, CDR2 YYDKDF (reference sequence). The CDR3 nucleotides read TGTGCCACCAGCAGGGACAGGTGGGGCACTGAAGCTTTCTTT. It specifies CATSRDRWGTEAFF.

The rearrangement uses TRBV7-2 and TRBJ1-2; D perhaps matches TRBD1 (6 bases). Trimming took off 2 bases at V and 6 bases at J, with 13 bases between the two ends. CDR1 SGHTA and CDR2 FQGNSA come from the germline V gene. The CDR3 is 14 amino acids. CDR3 sequence (DNA): TGTGCCAGCAGCTTACTCACAGGGACGGATGGCTACACCTTC. It specifies CASSLLTGTDGYTF.

The chain has TRBV6-5 and TRBJ2-4, with D possibly being TRBD1 (5 bases). V was clipped by 6 bases and J by 0 bases, with 12 bases between them. Germline values: CDR1 MNHEY, CDR2 SVGAGI. This CDR3 contains 15 residues. The CDR3 protein is CASSYLGQAKNIQYF. The CDR3 DNA reads TGTGCCAGCAGCTACCTTGGACAAGCCAAAAACATTCAGTACTTC.

The V call is TRBV7-8, the J call TRBJ2-1, with 7 bases identical to TRBD2. V lost 4 bases, J lost 7 bases, and 16 bases stayed unmatched. Germline V lookup: CDR1 SGHVS, CDR2 FQNEAQ. The CDR3 runs to 17 residues. Written as DNA, the CDR3 is TGTGCCAGCAGCTGGATAGTAGCGGGCCCACAGTGTAATGAGCAGTTCTTC. This sequence encodes CASSWIVAGPQCNEQFF.

The genes are TRBV5-1 and TRBJ2-3, with 10 nucleotides matching TRBD2. The CDR3 runs 16 residues. Germline V gene lookup returns CDR1 SGHRS and CDR2 YFSETQ. Germline trimming cut 4 bases from V and 3 bases from J; bases unmatched to any gene: 8. CDR3 protein: CASSLPGLASTDTQYF. For the CDR3, the DNA is TGCGCCAGCAGCCTCCCGGGACTAGCGTCAACAGATACGCAGTATTTT. The entire variable domain, with the rest obtained from reference TRBV5-1 and TRBJ2-3, is as follows: KAGVTQTPRYLIKTRGQQVTLSCSPISGHRSVSWYQQTPGQGLQFLFEYFSETQRNKGNFPGRFSGRQFSNSRSEMNVSTLELGDSALYLCASSLPGLASTDTQYFGPGTRLTVL.